These 22 T cell receptor beta chains share one sample of origin, sequenced in a study of blood T cell repertoires in COVID-19. Repertoires were generated with immunoSEQ multiplex PCR, while TCRdb's copy carries only in-frame clones and drops some. The sample includes roughly 180,000 clones, 75% to 90% of them seen just once. Sequencing input: peripheral blood. These receptors were collected from a woman aged 55-75 years with acute or convalescent COVID-19.

V usage is TRBV10-3 and J usage is TRBJ2-6, with D perhaps TRBD1 (6 bases). The CDR3 is made up of 17 amino acids. Germline V gene data show CDR1 as ENHRY and CDR2 as SYGVKD. V lost 4 bases to trimming and J lost 4 bases, with 17 bases between them. CDR3 DNA sequence: TGTGCCATCAGTGTAACTCAAGGGGGTTCGGGGGCCAACGTCCTGACTTTC. Amino acids: CAISVTQGGSGANVLTF.

The J gene is TRBJ1-1, the V gene TRBV11-2; 8 bases match TRBD1. V dropped 1 base and J dropped 11; count of bases not matched to a gene: 9. Germline V gives CDR1 SGHAT, CDR2 FQNNGV. CDR3 length equals 14 residues. CDR3 in amino acids: CASSLAGTGHGAFF. For the CDR3, the DNA is TGTGCCAGCAGCTTAGCCGGGACAGGACACGGTGCTTTCTTT.

The chain combines TRBV28 with TRBJ2-1; D may be TRBD2 (5 bases). CDR3 size: 13 residues. CDR1 MDHEN and CDR2 SYDVKM come from the germline V gene. V lost 6 bases, J lost 7 bases, and 13 bases lay in between. CDR3 region: CASSEEVGNEQFF. The CDR3 DNA reads TGTGCCAGCAGCGAGGAGGTCGGAAATGAGCAGTTCTTC.

This sequence joins TRBV10-2 and TRBJ2-1, with 9 positions matching TRBD2. The J segment lost 6 bases and the V segment lost 4 bases, leaving 10 bases of the junction unmatched. This CDR3 has 16 residues. The germline V gene has CDR1 WSHSY and CDR2 SAAADI. CDR3 sequence reads: CASSVVGTSQFNEQFF. As DNA, the CDR3 is TGCGCCAGCAGTGTTGTTGGGACTAGCCAGTTCAATGAGCAGTTCTTC.

This chain joins TRBV3-1 (or the pseudogene TRBV3-2) and TRBJ1-2; D may be TRBD1 (5 bases). V was pared by 0 bases and J by 2 bases, with 16 bases between. The CDR3 is 17 residues long. Germline assignment: CDR1 LGHDT and CDR2 YNNKEL (reference sequence). CDR3 in DNA: TGTGCCAGCAGCCAAGACACTCGCCCAGGGTCGAACTATGGCTACACCTTC. Protein product: CASSQDTRPGSNYGYTF.

The chain links TRBV5-4 to TRBJ1-1; D unclear. There are 15 residues in the CDR3. Trimming shortened V by 3 bases and J by 1 base, and 13 bases separated the two germline ends. CDR1 is SGHNT and CDR2 is YYREEE in the germline V gene (reference sequence). CDR3 sequence (DNA): TGTGCCAGCAGCTCTCGACTTAACCAGAACACTGAAGCTTTCTTT. Protein: CASSSRLNQNTEAFF.

This clone was detected only once. The V and J genes are TRBV7-9 and TRBJ2-7; perhaps TRBD2 as D (5 bases). From germline, CDR1 is SEHNR and CDR2 FQNEAQ (reference sequence). V was trimmed by 0 bases and J by 2 bases, leaving 8 bases between them. The CDR3 is 14 residues long. The CDR3 nucleotides read TGTGCCAGCAGCTTAGCGGGAGCCACCTACGAGCAGTACTTC. Translated, it gives CASSLAGATYEQYF.

This clone has only one observation. This sequence joins TRBV19 and TRBJ1-6, with unresolved D. Germline V gene data show CDR1 as LNHDA and CDR2 as SQIVND (reference sequence). This CDR3 comprises 10 residues. The V end was cut by 4 bases, the J end by 12 bases, with 4 bases between. CDR3 coding DNA: TGTGCCAGTAGTAATCAACCCCTCCACTTT. Its protein product is CASSNQPLHF.

This chain connects TRBV18 to TRBJ2-7; possible D gene TRBD1, 5 bases. Between the trimmed V and J ends, which lost 6 bases and 4 bases, there was a span of 16 bases. This CDR3 is built from 14 residues. Germline V gene sequence: CDR1 KGHSH, CDR2 LQKENI. The CDR3 DNA reads TGTGCCAGCTCGGCCGGCGACAGACTTTACGAGCAGTACGTC. It codes for CASSAGDRLYEQYV.

The chain is built from TRBV28 and TRBJ1-2; 7 bases agree with TRBD1. The CDR3 loop spans 14 amino acids. Germline V gene data show CDR1 as MDHEN and CDR2 as SYDVKM. Trimming at V came to 10 bases and at J to 4 bases, leaving 12 bases not matched to a gene. The CDR3: CATLTDGTAYGYTF. In nucleotides, the CDR3 is TGTGCCACCTTGACCGATGGGACAGCCTATGGCTACACCTTC.

This chain connects TRBV5-5 to TRBJ2-6; D may be TRBD2 (5 bases). The germline V and J ends were trimmed by 4 bases and 4 bases, with 15 bases remaining between them. The CDR3 runs 16 residues. The germline V gene encodes CDR1 SGHKS and CDR2 YYEKEE (reference sequence). DNA of the CDR3: TGTGCCAGCAGCCGGGGTCCGGAGACAGGGGCCAACGTCCTGACTTTC. Protein sequence: CASSRGPETGANVLTF.

Of note for this clone: The same CDR3 arises from other DNA sequences in this sample as well. The J gene is TRBJ2-7, the V gene TRBV18, with 10 bases fitting TRBD2. Germline trimming cut 6 bases from V and 0 bases from J; bases unmatched to any gene: 2. The CDR3 is 14 residues long. Looked up from germline, CDR1 is KGHSH and CDR2 is LQKENI. The CDR3 nucleotides read TGTGCCAGCTCGCCTAGCGGGGGCTCCTACGAGCAGTACTTC. It is translated as CASSPSGGSYEQYF.

This chain links TRBV28 with TRBJ1-2, with D possibly being TRBD1 (5 bases). V was shortened by 7 bases and J by 8 bases, with 20 bases between the two germline ends. The CDR3 is made up of 14 amino acids. Germline V gene data show CDR1 as MDHEN and CDR2 as SYDVKM. The CDR3: CASTTNQGGEGYTF. CDR3 DNA sequence: TGTGCCAGCACCACAAACCAAGGAGGGGAGGGCTACACCTTC.

CDR3 nucleotides: TGTGCCAGCAGTCTGGGCTGGGGAGGAGGCACAGATACGCAGTATTTT. Its protein is CASSLGWGGGTDTQYF. V gene TRBV5-4 combines with J gene TRBJ2-3; a possible D gene is TRBD2 (6 bases). The ends were cut back, 5 bases at V and 1 base at J, with 17 bases in the middle. This CDR3 comprises 16 residues. Germline CDR1 and CDR2: SGHNT and YYREEE (reference sequence).

V and J are TRBV11-3 and TRBJ1-5, with TRBD1 as a possible D gene (5 bases). The germline V gene has CDR1 SGHNT and CDR2 YENEEA. The CDR3 is made up of 15 amino acids. Trimming removed 5 bases at V and 5 bases at J, with 16 bases between. The CDR3 sequence is CASSLKLQGYQPQHF. CDR3 DNA: TGTGCCAGCAGCCTTAAGCTCCAGGGCTATCAGCCCCAGCATTTT.

The V gene is TRBV28, the J gene TRBJ2-7, with 14 positions matching TRBD2. V gave up 7 bases and J gave up 7 bases; unmatched junction bases: 15. This CDR3 is built from 17 residues. CDR1 is MDHEN, CDR2 SYDVKM, per germline. Written as DNA, the CDR3 is TGTGCCAGCACCCCCAGACTAGCGGGAGGGCCACGTCGGGAGCAGTACTTC. The encoded protein is CASTPRLAGGPRREQYF.

The rearrangement links TRBV19 to TRBJ2-1; 7 nucleotides agree with TRBD1. The junction had 10 bases not matched to a gene; V was cut back by 6 bases and J by 8 bases. CDR3 length: 14 amino acids. Germline CDR1 and CDR2: LNHDA and SQIVND (reference sequence). The CDR3 DNA follows: TGTGCCAGTAGCCAGACAGGGACGTCGGATGAGCAGTTCTTC. Protein sequence: CASSQTGTSDEQFF.

This clone was seen just once. The V gene is TRBV6-1, the J gene TRBJ2-1; 9 nucleotides line up with TRBD1. Losses at the gene ends were 3 bases for V and 7 bases for J; bases not matched to a gene: 7. Looked up from germline, CDR1 is MNHNS and CDR2 is SASEGT. This CDR3 contains 15 residues. The CDR3 sequence is CASSEPGQGKNEQFF. CDR3 bases: TGTGCCAGCAGTGAGCCGGGACAGGGTAAAAATGAGCAGTTCTTC.

The rearrangement links TRBV11-2 to TRBJ1-6; D ambiguous. V lost 1 base to trimming and J lost 10 bases, with 5 bases between them. Germline V gives CDR1 SGHAT, CDR2 FQNNGV. The CDR3 has 12 amino acids. CDR3 loop: CASSLGSSPLHF. Here the CDR3 DNA reads TGTGCCAGCAGCTTAGGAAGCTCACCCCTCCACTTT. Drawing the rest from reference TRBV11-2 and TRBJ1-6, the complete variable domain is EAGVAQSPRYKIIEKRQSVAFWCNPISGHATLYWYQQILGQGPKLLIQFQNNGVVDDSQLPKDRFSAERLKGVDSTLKIQPAKLEDSAVYLCASSLGSSPLHFGNGTRLTVT.

V usage is TRBV18 and J usage is TRBJ2-2; 8 nucleotides line up with TRBD2. CDR1 is KGHSH and CDR2 is LQKENI in the germline V gene. The CDR3 runs 15 residues. V dropped 3 bases and J dropped 1; count of bases not matched to a gene: 1. The CDR3 region has the DNA TGTGCCAGCTCACCGGGACTAGTGAACACCGGGGAGCTGTTTTTT. The encoded protein is CASSPGLVNTGELFF.

This clone was seen a few times. The chain links TRBV25-1 to TRBJ2-5; 10 positions agree with TRBD1. The CDR3 has 16 amino acids. J was trimmed by 4 bases and V by 2 bases; bases with no gene match: 7. CDR1 and CDR2 (germline): MGHDK, SYGVNS. The CDR3 protein is CASSEPQTGGVETQYF. CDR3 DNA sequence: TGTGCCAGCAGTGAACCCCAGACAGGGGGCGTAGAGACCCAGTACTTC. The complete variable domain, with remaining parts taken from reference TRBV25-1 and TRBJ2-5, reads EADIYQTPRYLVIGTGKKITLECSQTMGHDKMYWYQQDPGMELHLIHYSYGVNSTEKGDLSSESTVSRIRTEHFPLTLESARPSHTSQYLCASSEPQTGGVETQYFGPGTRLLVL.

The V call is TRBV7-9, the J call TRBJ1-1; TRBD1 is a possible D gene (6 bases). V lost 2 bases, J lost 5 bases, and 15 bases lay in between. Germline CDR1 and CDR2: SEHNR and FQNEAQ (reference sequence). The CDR3 length is 15 residues. The CDR3 coding sequence is TGTGCCAGCAGCTTAAATACAGGGACTACGACTGAAGCTTTCTTT. The encoded protein is CASSLNTGTTTEAFF. The variable domain in full, with the rest retrieved from reference TRBV7-9 and TRBJ1-1, is DTGVSQNPRHKITKRGQNVTFRCDPISEHNRLYWYRQTLGQGPEFLTYFQNEAQLEKSRLLSDRFSAERPKGSFSTLEIQRTEQGDSAMYLCASSLNTGTTTEAFFGQGTRLTVV.